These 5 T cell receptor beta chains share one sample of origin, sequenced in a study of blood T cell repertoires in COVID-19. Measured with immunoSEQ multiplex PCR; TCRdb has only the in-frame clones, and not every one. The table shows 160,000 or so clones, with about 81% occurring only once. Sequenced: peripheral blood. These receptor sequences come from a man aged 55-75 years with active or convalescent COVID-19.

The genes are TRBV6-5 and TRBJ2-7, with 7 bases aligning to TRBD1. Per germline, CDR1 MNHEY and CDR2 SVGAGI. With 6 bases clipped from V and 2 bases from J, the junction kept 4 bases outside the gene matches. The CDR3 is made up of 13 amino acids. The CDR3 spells CASRTGQTYEQYF. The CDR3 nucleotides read TGTGCCAGCAGGACGGGACAGACCTACGAGCAGTACTTC.

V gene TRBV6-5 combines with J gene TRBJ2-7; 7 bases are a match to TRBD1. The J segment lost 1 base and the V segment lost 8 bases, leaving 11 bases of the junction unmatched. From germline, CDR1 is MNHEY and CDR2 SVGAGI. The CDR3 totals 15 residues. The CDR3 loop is CASVRGSGNSYEQYF. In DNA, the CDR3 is TGTGCCAGCGTCAGGGGGTCAGGCAATTCCTACGAGCAGTACTTC.

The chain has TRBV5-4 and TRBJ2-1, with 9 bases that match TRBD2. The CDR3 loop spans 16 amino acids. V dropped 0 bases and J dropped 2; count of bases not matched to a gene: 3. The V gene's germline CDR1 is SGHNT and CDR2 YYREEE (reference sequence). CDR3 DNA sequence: TGTGCCAGCAGCTTGGACGCGGGAGGGCCCTACAATGAGCAGTTCTTC. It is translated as CASSLDAGGPYNEQFF.

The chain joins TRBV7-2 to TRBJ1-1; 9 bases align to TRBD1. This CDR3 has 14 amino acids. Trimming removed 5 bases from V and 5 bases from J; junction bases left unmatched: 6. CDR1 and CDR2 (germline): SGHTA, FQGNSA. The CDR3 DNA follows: TGTGCCAGCAGCGAGGACAGGGGTGGGACTGAAGCTTTCTTT. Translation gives CASSEDRGGTEAFF. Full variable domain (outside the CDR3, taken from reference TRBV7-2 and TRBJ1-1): GAGVSQSPSNKVTEKGKDVELRCDPISGHTALYWYRQSLGQGLEFLIYFQGNSAPDKSGLPSDRFSAERTGGSVSTLTIQRTQQEDSAVYLCASSEDRGGTEAFFGQGTRLTVV.

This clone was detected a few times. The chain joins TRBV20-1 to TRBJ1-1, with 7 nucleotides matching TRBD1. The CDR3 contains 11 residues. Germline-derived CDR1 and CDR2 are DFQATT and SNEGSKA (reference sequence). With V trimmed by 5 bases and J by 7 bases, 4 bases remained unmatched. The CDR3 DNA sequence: TGCAGTGCTCCCGGGACAGTTGAAGCTTTCTTT. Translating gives CSAPGTVEAFF.